Sequencing of this T cell receptor beta chain was carried out in a study of blood T cell repertoires in COVID-19 (dated by TCRdb to 2020 to 2021). Background for the entire study: The collaborator samples originated in the United States, Italy and Spain and spanned the acute and convalescent phases of COVID-19. The dataset comprised deeply sampled blood TCRbeta repertoires from subjects exposed to, actively infected with, or recovered from COVID-19. A freely available public database, intended as a resource for researchers studying the immune response to SARS-CoV-2, is where the repertoires were released. The prospective study material was composed of cDNA or gDNA derived from T cells, B-cell-depleted T cells, or PBMCs. Samples came from the ongoing ImmuneRACE study (first 160 participants) plus 1,254 subjects from 6 global collaborators. Sample metadata almost always included a de-identified subject ID, COVID-19 status, age in years and sex. Where HLA class I and class II types were available, the types were taken from metadata supplied by the sample provider, not from assay-based typing. Broad study findings and their caveats: The quantity of clinical and demographic metadata differed by source and by participant and was supplied without curation.

Regarding this clone: No antigen is known for it. No quality values exist for individual bases; no much larger clone is one base distant.

Each collaborating institution followed its own protocols to collect whole blood in K2EDTA tubes. Collaborator samples were shipped for TCRbeta analysis as frozen whole blood, isolated PBMCs, or DNA extracted from either sample type. The immunoSEQ Assay, a bias-controlled multiplex PCR, was used to amplify TCRbeta CDR3 regions from genomic DNA. The paper's data handling went like this. Nucleated cell counts per sample were estimated from amplification of reference gene primers within the assay. Sequence reads were collapsed and filtered to measure the absolute abundance of every unique TCRbeta CDR3 rearrangement. Productive Simpson clonality was computed per sample as the square root of Simpson's diversity index over productive rearrangements. The source is immuneACCESS, and TCRdb retained only in-frame sequences with V and J called. Part of the clones is not carried over; for the studies checked, unresolved V genes explain less than half of this, and the remainder is unexplained. Clone size and the V and J calls come from that table; the DNA yielded D and trimming. Counted in this sample were hundreds of thousands of clones; about four fifths of them appeared once. The top ten constitute around 3.5% of the sample.

V is trimmed back by 4 bases and J by 2 bases, and the junction contains 8 bases that no gene match accounts for. For CDR1 and CDR2, the germline V gene lists MNHEY and SVGAGI. Including cysteine and phenylalanine, the CDR3 has 15 amino acids. This entry keeps only the CDR3 DNA: 45 bases, framed from base 1. In this chain, TRBV6-5 is recombined with TRBJ2-7, with 7 central nucleotides matching TRBD1. The sequencing input was peripheral blood. This receptor was obtained from a woman at least 80 years old with acute or convalescent COVID-19. The CDR3 in this case is CASSSTGSPAYEQYF. The nucleotide sequence reads as follows: TGTGCCAGCAGTTCGACAGGGTCCCCCGCCTACGAGCAGTACTTC.